A selection of T cell receptor beta chains follows, all from one sample in a study of blood T cell repertoires in COVID-19. Produced via immunoSEQ multiplex PCR; TCRdb's table is partial and in-frame only. The sample yields roughly 86,000 clones, about three quarters seen once. Sequencing input: peripheral blood. All receptors derive from a man over 45 who had recovered from COVID-19. Each CDR3 is given with its conserved first and last residue. D genes are given only for firm matches. Size is omitted from some rows. Given values are once, few, many or a class for expanded clones.

j_gene,v_gene,d_gene,abundance,CDR3nt,CDR3aa
TRBJ1-5,TRBV7-2,.,.,TGTGCCAGCAGCCGGACTAGCCAGCCCCAGCATTTT,CASSRTSQPQHF
TRBJ1-2,TRBV18,TRBD1,.,TGTGCCAGCTCACCGGGCAGGGGGCTGGTTGGCTACACCTTC,CASSPGRGLVGYTF
TRBJ1-1,TRBV19,TRBD1,.,TGTGCCAGTAAGGGACAGGGGAACACTGAAGCTTTCTTT,CASKGQGNTEAFF
TRBJ2-7,TRBV11-2,TRBD2,once,TGTGCCAGCAGTTTAATAGCGGGAGCTGGATCCGAGCAGTACTTC,CASSLIAGAGSEQYF
TRBJ2-3,TRBV7-2,.,few,TGTGCCAGCAGCTTAAACGGGGTAGGAGATACGCAGTATTTT,CASSLNGVGDTQYF
TRBJ1-5,TRBV19,.,.,TGTGCCAGTATTTCATCCCTGGGGGCAGGGAGAAATCAGCCCCAGCATTTT,CASISSLGAGRNQPQHF
TRBJ2-1,TRBV10-3,TRBD1,.,TGTGCCATCAGTGAGACAGGGGATTACAATGAGCAGTTCTTC,CAISETGDYNEQFF
TRBJ1-2,TRBV9,TRBD1,few,TGTGCCAGCAGCGTAGGCGGGACAGGGGGCTATGGCTACACCTTC,CASSVGGTGGYGYTF
TRBJ1-2,TRBV5-6,.,.,TGTGCCAGCGGAATAAGGGGGAATGGCTACACCTTC,CASGIRGNGYTF
TRBJ2-7,TRBV5-1,TRBD1,.,TGCGCCAGCAGCTTATCCGGGACAGGGGTTCTCGAGCAGTACTTC,CASSLSGTGVLEQYF
TRBJ1-4,TRBV9,.,.,TGTGCCAGCAGCGGGGCATCCGGTGGTCCTAAACTGTTTTTT,CASSGASGGPKLFF
TRBJ2-3,TRBV19,TRBD2,.,TGTGCCAGTAGTAAGACTAGCGGGGGCACAGATACGCAGTATTTT,CASSKTSGGTDTQYF
TRBJ1-1,TRBV6-5,.,.,TGTGCCAGCAGTTACTCTCAGGTCAACACTGAAGCTTTCTTT,CASSYSQVNTEAFF
TRBJ2-1,TRBV5-1,.,.,TGCGCCAGCAGCTTGGAGAGCGGGTACAATGAGCAGTTCTTC,CASSLESGYNEQFF
TRBJ2-1,TRBV13,TRBD2,.,TGTGCCAGCAGCGGGGGACTAGCGGGAGTAGGGCAGTTCTTC,CASSGGLAGVGQFF
TRBJ2-3,TRBV27,.,.,TGTGCCAGCAGACGAAGACAGGCTGGGCCAGATACGCAGTATTTT,CASRRRQAGPDTQYF
TRBJ2-1,TRBV5-1,.,.,TGCGCCAGCAGCTACTCTAGGATTGACAATGAGCAGTTCTTC,CASSYSRIDNEQFF
TRBJ2-7,TRBV28,TRBD1,few,TGTGCCAGCAGCCTTGACAGGGCCTACGAGCAGTACTTC,CASSLDRAYEQYF
TRBJ2-7,TRBV6-5,.,.,TGTGCCAGCAGTTTCCGAGCGGGCGAAACGGACGAGCAGTACTTC,CASSFRAGETDEQYF
TRBJ2-5,TRBV14,.,.,TGTGCCAGCAGACCGCTGACAGAGGAGACCCAGTACTTC,CASRPLTEETQYF
TRBJ1-2,TRBV14,.,.,TGTGCCAGCAGCCAACTGGGGGCAAGAGGCTACACCTTC,CASSQLGARGYTF
TRBJ2-2,TRBV5-6,.,.,TGTGCCAGCGGACCGGTAGGACAGAACACCGGGGAGCTGTTTTTT,CASGPVGQNTGELFF
TRBJ1-2,TRBV3-1/TRBV3-2,.,.,TGTGCCAGCACCCCCGGGGGGGCCGGCTATGGCTACACCTTC,CASTPGGAGYGYTF
TRBJ1-2,TRBV7-9,TRBD1,.,TGTGCCAGCAGCTTAAATCGGGACAGCAACTATGGCTACACCTTC,CASSLNRDSNYGYTF